Each of the 7 T cell receptor beta chains below was sequenced from the same sample in a study of radiotherapy plus CTLA-4 blockade in lung cancer. Data came from immunoSEQ multiplex PCR; TCRdb stores just in-frame clones and leaves some out. In the table there are 30,000 to 40,000 clones, roughly three quarters of which are singletons. Sequenced here: peripheral blood, sampled from a patient treated with radiotherapy plus ipilimumab. The receptors derive from a human donor with non-small cell lung cancer whose response to radiotherapy plus ipilimumab could not be evaluated.

This rearrangement joins TRBV19 to TRBJ1-1; the D gene is possibly TRBD1 (6 bases). Trimming shortened V by 3 bases and J by 4 bases, and 15 bases separated the two germline ends. The CDR3 is 15 residues long. Germline-derived CDR1 and CDR2 are LNHDA and SQIVND (reference sequence). The CDR3 DNA is TGTGCCAGTAGTATCGTGGCAGGGGTGGGCACTGAAGCTTTCTTT. Translation gives CASSIVAGVGTEAFF.

The V gene is TRBV2, the J gene TRBJ2-2, with TRBD2 matching 7 bases. Germline CDR1 reads SNHLY; CDR2 reads FYNNEI. Trimming at V came to 6 bases and at J to 1 base, leaving 8 bases not matched to a gene. This CDR3 has 16 residues. CDR3 residues: CASRNQVAGNTGELFF. The DNA for the CDR3 is TGTGCCAGCAGGAACCAGGTAGCGGGGAACACCGGGGAGCTGTTTTTT.

The J gene is TRBJ2-1, the V gene TRBV11-2, with D tentatively TRBD2 (5 bases). V dropped 3 bases and J dropped 4 bases, with 13 bases sitting between them. The V gene's germline CDR1 is SGHAT and CDR2 FQNNGV. The CDR3 runs 15 residues. CDR3 sequence: CASSFRGQPYNEQFF. DNA for the CDR3: TGTGCCAGCAGCTTCCGCGGGCAGCCATACAATGAGCAGTTCTTC.

The chain employs TRBV7-2 and TRBJ1-3; D gene unclear. Trimming cost V 1 base and J 0 bases, with 13 bases left between them. Germline V gene data show CDR1 as SGHTA and CDR2 as FQGNSA. This CDR3 is 17 amino acids long. CDR3 protein: CASSLDGRRSSGNTIYF. The DNA of the CDR3 is TGTGCCAGCAGCTTAGATGGCCGCAGAAGCTCTGGAAACACCATATATTTT.

The genes are TRBV6-6 and TRBJ2-1; D ambiguous. There are 13 residues in the CDR3. Germline assignment: CDR1 MNHNY and CDR2 SVGAGI (reference sequence). V lost 2 bases and J lost 9, with 11 bases in between. CDR3: CASSYVNGFEQFF. CDR3 coding DNA: TGTGCCAGCAGTTACGTTAACGGGTTTGAGCAGTTCTTC.

The rearrangement uses TRBV9 and TRBJ2-6, with D possibly TRBD2 on 5 matching bases. V lost 0 bases to trimming and J lost 0 bases, with 13 bases between them. The germline gives CDR1 SGDLS, CDR2 YYNGEE. The CDR3 covers 18 residues. The CDR3 reads CASSVGYLGSSGANVLTF. CDR3 DNA: TGTGCCAGCAGCGTAGGGTATTTGGGGAGCTCTGGGGCCAACGTCCTGACTTTC.

The rearrangement links TRBV9 to TRBJ2-3; D unclear. V lost 2 bases and J 0 bases, leaving 10 bases between the germline ends. The CDR3 is 15 amino acids. The V gene's germline CDR1 is SGDLS and CDR2 YYNGEE. CDR3 DNA sequence: TGTGCCAGCAGCGTTAGTAGCACGAGCACAGATACGCAGTATTTT. Translating it yields CASSVSSTSTDTQYF.